Reported below is one T cell receptor beta chain. The data belong to a study of blood T cell repertoires in COVID-19. Study-wide context: Collection of acute and convalescent COVID-19 samples took place in the United States, Italy and Spain.

A Seattle source enrolled patients during active infection and followed them longitudinally. Sequencing was performed with immunoSEQ multiplex PCR; in TCRdb, only in-frame clones are kept and a portion is missing. This repertoire shows 150,000 to 200,000 clones, roughly 77% found once; its top ten account for less than 7%. The sample consisted of peripheral blood. The receptor comes from a woman in her thirties or forties with COVID-19, enrolled during active disease.

The CDR3: CASSPGTSPYEQYF. DNA of the CDR3: TGTGCCAGCAGCCCCGGGACTAGTCCCTACGAGCAGTACTTC. The chain has TRBV7-9 and TRBJ2-7; 8 bases agree with TRBD2. Germline V lookup: CDR1 SEHNR, CDR2 FQNEAQ (reference sequence). The junction had 5 bases not matched to a gene; V was cut back by 5 bases and J by 2 bases. The CDR3 is made up of 14 amino acids.